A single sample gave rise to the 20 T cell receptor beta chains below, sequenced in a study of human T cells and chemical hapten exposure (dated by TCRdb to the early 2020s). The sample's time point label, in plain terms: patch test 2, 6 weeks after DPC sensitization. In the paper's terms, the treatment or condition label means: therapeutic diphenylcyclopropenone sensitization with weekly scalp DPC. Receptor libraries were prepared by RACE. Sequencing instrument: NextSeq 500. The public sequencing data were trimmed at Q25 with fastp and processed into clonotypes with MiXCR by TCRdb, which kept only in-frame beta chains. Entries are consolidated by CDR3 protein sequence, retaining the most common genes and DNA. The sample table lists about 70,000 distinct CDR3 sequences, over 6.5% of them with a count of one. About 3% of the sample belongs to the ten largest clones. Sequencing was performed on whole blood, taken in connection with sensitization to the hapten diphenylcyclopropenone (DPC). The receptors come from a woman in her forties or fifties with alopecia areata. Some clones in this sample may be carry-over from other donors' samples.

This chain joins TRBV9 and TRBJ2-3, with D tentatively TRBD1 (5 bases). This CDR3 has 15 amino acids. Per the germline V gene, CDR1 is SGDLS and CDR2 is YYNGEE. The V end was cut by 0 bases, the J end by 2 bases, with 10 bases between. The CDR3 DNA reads TGTGCCAGCAGCGTAGCTCCAGGGCCCACAGATACGCAGTATTTT. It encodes CASSVAPGPTDTQYF. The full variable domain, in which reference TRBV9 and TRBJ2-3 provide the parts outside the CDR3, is DSGVTQTPKHLITATGQRVTLRCSPRSGDLSVYWYQQSLDQGLQFLIQYYNGEERAKGNILERFSAQQFPDLHSELNLSSLELGDSALYFCASSVAPGPTDTQYFGPGTRLTVL.

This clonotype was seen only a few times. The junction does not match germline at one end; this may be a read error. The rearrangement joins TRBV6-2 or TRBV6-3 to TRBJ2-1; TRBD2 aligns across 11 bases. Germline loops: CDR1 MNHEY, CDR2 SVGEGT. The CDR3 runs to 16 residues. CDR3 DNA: TGTGCCAGCAGATACTCTCTAGCGGGAGGTAGCAATGAGCAGTTCTTC. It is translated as CASRYSLAGGSNEQFF.

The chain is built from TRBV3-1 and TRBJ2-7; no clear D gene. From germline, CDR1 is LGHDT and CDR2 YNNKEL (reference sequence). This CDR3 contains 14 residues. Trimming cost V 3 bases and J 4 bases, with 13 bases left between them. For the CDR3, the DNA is TGTGCCAGCAGCCATACGACGGAAGATTACGAGCAGTACTTC. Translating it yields CASSHTTEDYEQYF.

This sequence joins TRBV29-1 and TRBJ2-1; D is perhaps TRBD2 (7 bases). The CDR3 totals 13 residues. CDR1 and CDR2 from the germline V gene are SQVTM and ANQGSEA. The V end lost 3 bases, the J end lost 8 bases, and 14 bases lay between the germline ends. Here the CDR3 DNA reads TGCAGCGTTGATGGGAGGGAGGGGGATGAGCAGTTCTTC. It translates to CSVDGREGDEQFF.

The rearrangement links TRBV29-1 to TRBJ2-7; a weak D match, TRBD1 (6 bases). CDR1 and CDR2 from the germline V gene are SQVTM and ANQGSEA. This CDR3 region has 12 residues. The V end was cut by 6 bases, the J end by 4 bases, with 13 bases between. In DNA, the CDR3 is TGCAGCGTCCGAGGGGGTCGTTACGAGCAGTACTTC. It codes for CSVRGGRYEQYF.

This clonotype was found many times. The CDR3 DNA is TGTGCCAGCAGTCGCGGGGGTTACGAGCAGTACTTC. Translating it yields CASSRGGYEQYF. The chain recombines TRBV2 with TRBJ2-7; 7 nucleotides line up with TRBD2. Trimming took 5 bases from V and 4 from J; bases not matched to a gene: 2. The CDR3 extends over 12 amino acids. Germline CDR1 is SNHLY and CDR2 is FYNNEI. Filled out from reference TRBV2 and TRBJ2-7, the complete variable domain reads EPEVTQTPSHQVTQMGQEVILRCVPISNHLYFYWYRQILGQKVEFLVSFYNNEISEKSEIFDDQFSVERPDGSNFTLKIRSTKLEDSAMYFCASSRGGYEQYFGPGTRLTVT.

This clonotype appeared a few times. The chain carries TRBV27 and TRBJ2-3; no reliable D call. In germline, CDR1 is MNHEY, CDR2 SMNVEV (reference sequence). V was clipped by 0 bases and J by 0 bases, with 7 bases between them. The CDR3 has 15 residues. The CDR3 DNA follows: TGTGCCAGCAGTTTATCTCTCTCTAGCACAGATACGCAGTATTTT. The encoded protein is CASSLSLSSTDTQYF.

CDR3 loop: CASSQDQWRNTEAFF. CDR3 DNA sequence: TGTGCCAGCAGCCAAGATCAGTGGAGGAACACTGAAGCTTTCTTT. The V call is TRBV3-1, the J call TRBJ1-1; D ambiguous. This CDR3 spans 15 amino acids. Trimming removed 0 bases at V and 1 base at J, with 9 bases between. Germline V gives CDR1 LGHDT, CDR2 YNNKEL (reference sequence).

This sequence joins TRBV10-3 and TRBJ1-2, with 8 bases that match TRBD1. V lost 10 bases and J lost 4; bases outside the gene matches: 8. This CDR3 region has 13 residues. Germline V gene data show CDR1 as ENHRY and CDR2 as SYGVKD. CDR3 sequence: CASTGTGSYGYTF. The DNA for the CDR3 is TGTGCCAGTACCGGGACAGGAAGCTATGGCTACACCTTC.

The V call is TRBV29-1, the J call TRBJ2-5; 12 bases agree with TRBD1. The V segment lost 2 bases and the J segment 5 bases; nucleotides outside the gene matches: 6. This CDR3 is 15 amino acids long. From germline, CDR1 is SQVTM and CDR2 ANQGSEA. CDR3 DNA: TGCAGCGTTGAAAGGGGGACAGGGGGCGCGGAGACCCAGTACTTC. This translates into CSVERGTGGAETQYF.

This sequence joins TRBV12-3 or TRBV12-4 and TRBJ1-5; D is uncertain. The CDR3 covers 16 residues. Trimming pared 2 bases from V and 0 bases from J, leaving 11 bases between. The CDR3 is CASSLTVPASNQPQHF. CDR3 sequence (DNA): TGTGCCAGCAGTTTAACGGTACCCGCTAGCAATCAGCCCCAGCATTTT.

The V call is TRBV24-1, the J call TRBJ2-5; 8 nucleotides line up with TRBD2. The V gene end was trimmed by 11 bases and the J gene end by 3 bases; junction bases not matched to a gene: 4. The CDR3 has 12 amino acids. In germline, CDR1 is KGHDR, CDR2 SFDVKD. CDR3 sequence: CASTGGKETQYF. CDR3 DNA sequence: TGTGCCAGTACGGGAGGGAAAGAGACCCAGTACTTC.

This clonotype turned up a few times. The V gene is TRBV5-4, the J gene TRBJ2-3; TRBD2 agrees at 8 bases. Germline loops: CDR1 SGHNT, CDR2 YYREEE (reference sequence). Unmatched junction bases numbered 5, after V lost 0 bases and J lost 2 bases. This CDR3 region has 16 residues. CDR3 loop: CASSLVAGGLTDTQYF. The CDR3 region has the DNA TGTGCCAGCAGCTTGGTCGCGGGAGGCCTCACAGATACGCAGTATTTT.

The CDR3 region is CASSARTDTQYF. CDR3 in DNA: TGTGCCAGCAGTGCACGCACAGATACGCAGTATTTT. The V gene is TRBV25-1, the J gene TRBJ2-3; no clear D. Germline-derived CDR1 and CDR2 are MGHDK and SYGVNS. The CDR3 loop spans 12 amino acids. V lost 4 bases and J lost 1, with 3 bases in between.

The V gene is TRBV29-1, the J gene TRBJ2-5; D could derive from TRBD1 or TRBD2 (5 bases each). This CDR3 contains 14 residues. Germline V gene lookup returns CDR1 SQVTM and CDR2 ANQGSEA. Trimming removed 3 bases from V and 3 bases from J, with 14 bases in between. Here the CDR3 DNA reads TGCAGCGTTGATAGGACGGGGCCCAAAGAGACCCAGTACTTC. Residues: CSVDRTGPKETQYF.

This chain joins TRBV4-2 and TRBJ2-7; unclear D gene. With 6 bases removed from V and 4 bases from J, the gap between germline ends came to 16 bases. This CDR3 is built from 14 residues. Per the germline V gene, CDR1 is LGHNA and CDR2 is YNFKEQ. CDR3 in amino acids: CASSPYPPRYEQYF. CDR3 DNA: TGTGCCAGCAGTCCTTATCCCCCAAGGTACGAGCAGTACTTC.

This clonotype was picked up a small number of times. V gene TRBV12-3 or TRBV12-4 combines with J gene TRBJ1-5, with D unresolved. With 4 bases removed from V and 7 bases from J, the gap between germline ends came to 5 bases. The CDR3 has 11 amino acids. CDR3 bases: TGTGCCAGCAGTTACGGGCAGCCCCAGCATTTT. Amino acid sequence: CASSYGQPQHF.

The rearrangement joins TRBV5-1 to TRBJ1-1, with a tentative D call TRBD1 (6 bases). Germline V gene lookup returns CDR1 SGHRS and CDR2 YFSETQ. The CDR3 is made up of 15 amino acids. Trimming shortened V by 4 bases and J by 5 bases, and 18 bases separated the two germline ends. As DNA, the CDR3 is TGCGCCAGCAGCACCGATGGGGGGCGCGGAACTGAAGCTTTCTTT. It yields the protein CASSTDGGRGTEAFF.

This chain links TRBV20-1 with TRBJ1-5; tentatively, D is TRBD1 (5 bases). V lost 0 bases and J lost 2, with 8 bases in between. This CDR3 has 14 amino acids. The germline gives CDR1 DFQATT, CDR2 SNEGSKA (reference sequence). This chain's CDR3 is CSAREGRCNQPQHF. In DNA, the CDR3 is TGCAGTGCTAGAGAGGGACGGTGCAATCAGCCCCAGCATTTT.

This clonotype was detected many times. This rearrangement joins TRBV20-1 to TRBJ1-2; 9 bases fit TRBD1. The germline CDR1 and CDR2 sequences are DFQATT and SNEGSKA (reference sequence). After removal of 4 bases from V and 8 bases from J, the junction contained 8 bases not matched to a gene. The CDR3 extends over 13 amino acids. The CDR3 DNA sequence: TGCAGTGCTAAGACAGGGGGGCGGAGAGGCTACACCTTC. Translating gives CSAKTGGRRGYTF.